The TCR beta chain described here comes from a study of CD8 T cells in ankylosing spondylitis. Generation of TCR beta libraries employed quantitative 5'-RACE incorporating molecular barcodes. TCRdb reprocessed the 5' RACE reads via MiXCR and lists one record per CDR3 protein. The data contain over 700,000 distinct CDR3 sequences, about 20% of them singletons. Regarding the study as a whole: Blood of patients with ankylosing spondylitis appeared to be characterized by a TCR beta motif of about 8 highly homologous variants. In the blood and synovial fluid of reactive arthritis, some motif variants had been previously reported.

Germline V gives CDR1 SGHAT, CDR2 FQNNGV. CDR3 size: 15 residues. The V and J ends lost 5 bases and 0 bases, in that order; junction bases with no gene match: 2. Worth noting for this clonotype: Its antigen is unknown.

This clonotype was obtained from a male donor with ankylosing spondylitis. Sequencing was performed on blood, either unsorted or a sorted T cell fraction (not recorded which). This chain joins TRBV11-2 and TRBJ2-1; 9 bases agree with TRBD2. In DNA form, the CDR3 reads TGTGCCAGCAGCCGGACTAGCGTCTCCTACAATGAGCAGTTCTTC. Translation gives CASSRTSVSYNEQFF.